The 22 T cell receptor beta chains below were found in one sample sequenced in a study of shared clonotypes between healthy human individuals. The data were produced by immunoSEQ multiplex PCR, yet TCRdb's version contains in-frame clones alone and is incomplete. This table has fewer than 1.8 million clones, around 98.5% appearing once. Material for sequencing was naive CD4+ T cells sorted from blood. The sample's subset: CD45RA+ positively selected. All receptors come from a man aged 25-45 years in good health.

This clone was recorded once. J is TRBJ2-7 and V is TRBV30, with 7 bases aligning to TRBD2. The CDR3 is 15 residues long. After removal of 5 bases from V and 4 bases from J, the junction contained 14 bases not matched to a gene. From germline, CDR1 is GTSNPN and CDR2 SVGIG (reference sequence). The CDR3 sequence: CAWGALGLAVYEQYF. DNA of the CDR3: TGTGCCTGGGGGGCCCTCGGTCTAGCGGTTTACGAGCAGTACTTC.

V and J are TRBV5-1 and TRBJ2-7; 11 bases agree with TRBD2. J lost 3 bases, V lost 3 bases, and 8 bases had no gene match. CDR3 size: 16 residues. The germline V gene has CDR1 SGHRS and CDR2 YFSETQ. The CDR3 DNA reads TGCGCCAGCAGCTCAACCGGGACTAGCGGTTACTACGAGCAGTACTTC. Translation: CASSSTGTSGYYEQYF.

This CDR3 reads CAWERGGGYTF. CDR3 DNA sequence: TGTGCCTGGGAACGAGGGGGAGGCTACACCTTC. This chain links TRBV30 with TRBJ1-2, with D perhaps TRBD1 (6 bases). This CDR3 region has 11 residues. Trimming took 5 bases from V and 8 from J, leaving 12 bases between them. CDR1 and CDR2 from the germline V gene are GTSNPN and SVGIG (reference sequence).

The chain has TRBV29-1 and TRBJ1-2; the D is unclear. The CDR3 is 14 residues long. Trimming took 4 bases from V and 1 from J, leaving 13 bases between them. Germline V gene data show CDR1 as SQVTM and CDR2 as ANQGSEA. CDR3 in DNA: TGCAGCGTTGGGGCCCCCCGGGATAACTATGGCTACACCTTC. This encodes CSVGAPRDNYGYTF.

The rearrangement links TRBV10-3 to TRBJ2-1, with 9 bases fitting TRBD2. Germline values: CDR1 ENHRY, CDR2 SYGVKD. With 4 bases clipped from V and 8 bases from J, the junction kept 9 bases outside the gene matches. This CDR3 has 15 amino acids. In DNA, the CDR3 is TGTGCCATCAGTGGGCTTTCGCGGGAGGGCGATGAGCAGTTCTTC. Protein product: CAISGLSREGDEQFF.

V and J are TRBV29-1 and TRBJ2-1; 9 nucleotides line up with TRBD2. CDR3 length: 15 amino acids. Germline V CDR1 and CDR2: SQVTM, ANQGSEA. Trimming at V came to 4 bases and at J to 4 bases, leaving 8 bases not matched to a gene. CDR3 DNA: TGCAGCGTTGGTACCGCTAGCGGGAAGTACAATGAGCAGTTCTTC. It yields the protein CSVGTASGKYNEQFF.

The chain recombines TRBV5-1 with TRBJ2-7; 8 nucleotides line up with TRBD2. With 5 bases clipped from V and 9 bases from J, the junction kept 7 bases outside the gene matches. This CDR3 is 12 amino acids long. Germline V gene data show CDR1 as SGHRS and CDR2 as YFSETQ. Here the CDR3 DNA reads TGCGCCAGCAGAGAAGCGGGGGCCACGCAGTACTTC. Translating it yields CASREAGATQYF.

The chain carries TRBV15 and TRBJ2-7; the D is unclear. Germline assignment: CDR1 LNHNV and CDR2 YYDKDF (reference sequence). Trimming stripped 3 bases from V and 2 bases from J, with 8 bases between. CDR3 length: 13 amino acids. DNA of the CDR3: TGTGCCACCAGCAGGACTCGAACCTACGAGCAGTACTTC. It translates to CATSRTRTYEQYF. Full variable domain (remainder filled in from reference TRBV15 and TRBJ2-7): DAMVIQNPRYQVTQFGKPVTLSCSQTLNHNVMYWYQQKSSQAPKLLFHYYDKDFNNEADTPDNFQSRRPNTSFCFLDIRSPGLGDTAMYLCATSRTRTYEQYFGPGTRLTVT.

The CDR3 DNA reads TGTGCCAGCAGCTTGCCGCTAGCGGGAGCTCGTGAGCAGTACTTC. This codes for CASSLPLAGAREQYF. The chain recombines TRBV28 with TRBJ2-7; 10 bases match TRBD2. The V gene end was trimmed by 6 bases and the J gene end by 7 bases; junction bases not matched to a gene: 12. CDR3 size: 15 residues. Germline V gene data show CDR1 as MDHEN and CDR2 as SYDVKM.

The rearrangement joins TRBV28 to TRBJ1-3, with D perhaps TRBD1 (6 bases). This CDR3 is built from 14 residues. Germline loops: CDR1 MDHEN, CDR2 SYDVKM. Trimming took off 6 bases at V and 2 bases at J, with 11 bases between the two ends. In DNA form, the CDR3 reads TGTGCCAGCAGACCACAGGGAACTGGAAACACCATATATTTT. It specifies CASRPQGTGNTIYF.

The rearrangement links TRBV7-8 to TRBJ2-7; 8 bases map to TRBD2. This CDR3 has 14 amino acids. The V segment lost 8 bases and the J segment 3 bases; nucleotides outside the gene matches: 9. CDR1 is SGHVS and CDR2 is FQNEAQ in the germline V gene. DNA of the CDR3: TGTGCCAGCGCTCGTGGTAGCGGGGTCTACGAGCAGTACTTC. Translated: CASARGSGVYEQYF.

J is TRBJ2-7 and V is TRBV5-5; D call uncertain. CDR3 size: 15 residues. Germline lookup yields CDR1 SGHKS and CDR2 YYEKEE (reference sequence). Trimming stripped 4 bases from V and 3 bases from J, with 17 bases between. CDR3: CASSTTLGIHYEQYF. The CDR3 DNA is TGTGCCAGCAGCACGACTCTAGGCATTCACTACGAGCAGTACTTC.

The rearrangement joins TRBV5-1 to TRBJ2-3; D gene unclear. Deletions cut 7 bases from V and 4 bases from J, with 10 bases between. Germline-derived CDR1 and CDR2 are SGHRS and YFSETQ. The CDR3 has 12 amino acids. CDR3 in amino acids: CASYNVADTQYF. The CDR3 DNA reads TGCGCCAGCTATAACGTTGCAGATACGCAGTATTTT.

Turning to this clone: Other DNA sequences in this sample translate to the same CDR3. The rearrangement joins TRBV28 to TRBJ1-2; unclear D gene. There are 13 residues in the CDR3. V dropped 8 bases and J dropped 2 bases, with 12 bases sitting between them. The V gene's germline CDR1 is MDHEN and CDR2 SYDVKM. The CDR3, as DNA: TGTGCCAGCCGTCCCGACTCGAACTATGGCTACACCTTC. Translation gives CASRPDSNYGYTF.

The rearrangement uses TRBV11-2 and TRBJ2-1; 12 positions match TRBD2. Germline V gene data show CDR1 as SGHAT and CDR2 as FQNNGV. Trimming removed 3 bases from V and 5 bases from J; junction bases left unmatched: 8. There are 17 residues in the CDR3. The CDR3 here is CASSFYTSGRSHNEQFF. DNA for the CDR3: TGTGCCAGCAGCTTTTACACTAGCGGGAGGTCACACAATGAGCAGTTCTTC. Variable domain in full (rest from reference TRBV11-2 and TRBJ2-1): EAGVAQSPRYKIIEKRQSVAFWCNPISGHATLYWYQQILGQGPKLLIQFQNNGVVDDSQLPKDRFSAERLKGVDSTLKIQPAKLEDSAVYLCASSFYTSGRSHNEQFFGPGTRLTVL.

This chain uses TRBV5-1 with TRBJ2-7; 14 bases are a match to TRBD2. V lost 4 bases and J lost 2; bases outside the gene matches: 5. This CDR3 is built from 16 residues. CDR1 is SGHRS, CDR2 YFSETQ, per germline. The CDR3 sequence is CASSDRLAGGPYEQYF. The CDR3 nucleotides read TGCGCCAGCAGCGATCGACTAGCGGGAGGGCCCTACGAGCAGTACTTC.

This chain connects TRBV15 to TRBJ2-7; 9 nucleotides agree with TRBD2. This CDR3 spans 15 amino acids. Germline V CDR1 and CDR2: LNHNV, YYDKDF (reference sequence). The trim removed 3 bases at V and 1 base at J, leaving 4 bases unmatched. The CDR3, as DNA: TGTGCCACCAGCAGCAGACTAGCGGAGTCCTACGAGCAGTACTTC. Translating it yields CATSSRLAESYEQYF.

This chain links TRBV7-6 with TRBJ2-7; perhaps TRBD1 as D (5 bases). Trimming took off 4 bases at V and 2 bases at J, with 12 bases between the two ends. Germline values: CDR1 SGHVS, CDR2 FNYEAQ. CDR3 size: 14 residues. The CDR3 sequence is CASSSPDRTYEQYF. The CDR3 nucleotides read TGTGCCAGCAGCTCGCCCGACAGAACCTACGAGCAGTACTTC.

This clone has only one observation. In the same sample, other DNA sequences code for this CDR3. This chain connects TRBV5-4 to TRBJ2-2, with D possibly matching TRBD1 (5 bases). The CDR3 contains 14 residues. Germline V lookup: CDR1 SGHNT, CDR2 YYREEE (reference sequence). Trimming took off 0 bases at V and 6 bases at J, with 9 bases between the two ends. The CDR3 sequence: CASSLDPGSGELFF. The DNA of the CDR3 is TGTGCCAGCAGCTTGGACCCAGGGTCCGGGGAGCTGTTTTTT.

The genes are TRBV6-6 and TRBJ1-6; possibly TRBD1 for D (5 bases). The CDR3 has 13 residues. Germline assignment: CDR1 MNHNY and CDR2 SVGAGI (reference sequence). Trimming left V 11 bases short and J 10 bases short, with 18 bases between. Here the CDR3 reads CAGGGQGRSPLHF. The DNA for the CDR3 is TGTGCCGGAGGCGGGCAGGGCCGATCACCCCTCCACTTT.

The chain employs TRBV15 and TRBJ2-7, with D possibly being TRBD2 (7 bases). Trimming cost V 1 base and J 5 bases, with 15 bases left between them. CDR3 length: 15 residues. Germline CDR1 and CDR2: LNHNV and YYDKDF (reference sequence). In DNA, the CDR3 is TGTGCCACCAGCAGAGTCCGGACAGCGGGGAACGAGCAGTACTTC. This codes for CATSRVRTAGNEQYF.

The chain combines TRBV5-1 with TRBJ2-1; 9 bases match TRBD2. With 0 bases clipped from V and 9 bases from J, the junction kept 10 bases outside the gene matches. Germline assignment: CDR1 SGHRS and CDR2 YFSETQ. This CDR3 is built from 16 residues. CDR3 loop: CASSLVPASGKVEQFF. DNA of the CDR3: TGCGCCAGCAGCTTGGTCCCGGCTAGCGGGAAGGTTGAGCAGTTCTTC.